Here is one T cell receptor (beta chain) with its context. Its specificity is not known. Primers for the PCR totalled 60 Vbeta and 13 Jbeta. The protocol was immunoSEQ multiplex PCR, while the TCRdb copy is restricted to in-frame clones and leaves out a portion. The sample holds under 150,000 clones. V was pared by 5 bases and J by 8 bases, with 15 bases between. Germline-derived CDR1 and CDR2 are MDHEN and SYDVKM. This CDR3 is built from 13 residues. This specimen belongs to a study of cytomegalovirus exposure and HLA in healthy donors. Turning to the study itself: Earlier work reported 100 million to 130 million unique TCR beta sequences from about 190 million T cells. General study points: In a later analysis, HLA-C alleles had the fewest associated TCRs, DRB1 alleles the most. As a later analysis showed, a missense DCLRE1C variant was linked to trimming of TCR beta V- and J-genes.

This TCR came from a woman aged 40 to 50 in good health and CMV-seronegative. The sequenced sample was PBMCs. This chain connects TRBV28 to TRBJ1-2, with TRBD1 as a possible D gene (6 bases). The DNA for the CDR3 is TGTGCCAGCAGTCCGCGGGGGGCCGTCGGCTACACCTTC. As protein: CASSPRGAVGYTF.